This T cell receptor beta chain comes out of a study of cytomegalovirus exposure and HLA in healthy donors. Whole-study context: Most genotyped donors, about 81% of 350 to 500, had Caucasian-associated genetic ancestry. General study findings and limits: Rarity held for most TCR sequences, but there were some public TCRs that occurred in many donors.

To note about this clone: Its antigen is as yet unknown.

It was with 60 Vbeta and 13 Jbeta primers that the PCR ran. Method: immunoSEQ multiplex PCR; TCRdb's copy keeps in-frame clones and lacks some. This table holds tens of thousands of clones, under 80% found once. In germline, CDR1 is GTSNPN, CDR2 SVGIG (reference sequence). The CDR3 covers 14 residues. Trimming cost V 4 bases and J 2 bases, with 9 bases left between them. Sequenced input: PBMCs. The source of this sequence is a male donor in good health and CMV-seropositive. The chain recombines TRBV30 with TRBJ2-6; TRBD1 might be the D (5 bases). The CDR3 reads CAWNLGAGANVLTF. As DNA, the CDR3 is TGTGCCTGGAACCTAGGGGCTGGGGCCAACGTCCTGACTTTC.